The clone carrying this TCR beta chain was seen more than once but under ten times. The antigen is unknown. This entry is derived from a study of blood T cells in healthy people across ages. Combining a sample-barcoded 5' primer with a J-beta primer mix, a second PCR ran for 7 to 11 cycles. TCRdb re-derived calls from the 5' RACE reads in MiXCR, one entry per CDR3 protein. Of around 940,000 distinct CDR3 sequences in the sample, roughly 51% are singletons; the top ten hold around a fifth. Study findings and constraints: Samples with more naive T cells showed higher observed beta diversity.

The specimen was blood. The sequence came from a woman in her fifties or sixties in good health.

In nucleotides, the CDR3 is TGTGCCAGCACTAAGGTGGGGCTAGTACACGAGCAGTACTTC. Residues: CASTKVGLVHEQYF. The chain couples TRBV7-8 to TRBJ2-7, with D tentatively TRBD1 (5 bases). The CDR3 is 14 residues long. Trimming pared 7 bases from V and 5 bases from J, leaving 18 bases between. Per germline, CDR1 SGHVS and CDR2 FQNEAQ.